This T cell receptor beta chain derives from a study of T-cell reconstitution after alpha-beta-depleted transplantation in children. Preparation of the TCRbeta library involved a method that used unique molecular identifiers. MiXCR was run by TCRdb on the PCR reads, yielding one entry per CDR3 protein. This table has around 110,000 distinct CDR3 sequences, about a tenth appearing once. In the case of this clonotype: The antigen is undetermined. A much larger clone sits a single nucleotide away, making a read error possible.

The ends lost 6 bases at V and 9 bases at J; junction bases unmatched: 11. The CDR3 has 15 amino acids. The germline V gene has CDR1 DFQATT and CDR2 SNEGSKA (reference sequence). General study results and limits: There were some patients whose high TCRbeta diversity at day 60 came from surviving recipient T cells and thymic progenitors. Newly generated T cells supplied most T-cell counts and diversity one year post-transplant. By about two months after transplant, alpha-beta T cells reportedly arose from several hundred graft clones that had expanded.

The specimen was PBMCs, collected before TCRalphabeta/CD19-depleted stem cell transplant. The sequence was collected from a boy aged 2 to 10 with acute lymphoblastic leukemia, due to receive a stem cell transplant. V and J are TRBV20-1 and TRBJ2-1; 13 bases match TRBD2. The CDR3 sequence is CSATRTSGSIREQFF. The DNA of the CDR3 is TGCAGTGCAACACGGACTAGCGGGAGTATACGTGAGCAGTTCTTC.